The source of this T cell receptor beta chain is a study of radiation and T cells in renal cell carcinoma. Time point reported: blood 2 weeks post-SBRT. Treatment noted: 15 Gy SBRT to primary tumor, nephrectomy 4 weeks later. After SBRT, blood was collected at 2 and 4 weeks, plus baseline. The CDR3 runs to 17 residues. V was clipped by 2 bases and J by 0 bases; unmatched bases: 7. The germline V gene has CDR1 LGHNA and CDR2 YNFKEQ. Sequencing used immunoSEQ multiplex PCR; TCRdb keeps in-frame clones, though not all of them. The table records 150,000 to 160,000 clones, approximately 90% of them present only once.

Specimen: blood, collected from a patient whose treatment included radiotherapy and nephrectomy. The chain has TRBV4-2 and TRBJ1-3; 7 bases map to TRBD1. This clonotype was sampled from a woman aged 45-59 years with renal cell carcinoma. Here the CDR3 reads CASSQIRSGGSGNTIYF. DNA for the CDR3: TGTGCCAGCAGCCAAATTCGCTCAGGGGGCTCTGGAAACACCATATATTTT.